These T cell receptor beta chains were read from a single sample in a study of molecular identifiers for immune sequencing clone quantification. TCRdb re-called the PCR reads with MiXCR, one entry per CDR3 protein. The sample lists hundreds of thousands of distinct CDR3 sequences, roughly a fifth occurring once. The specimen was naive CD8+ T cells from blood, with Jurkat cell RNA spiked in. The receptors derive from a human donor in good health. Some libraries in this study had Jurkat cell RNA spiked in. CDR3s include the opening cysteine and the closing phenylalanine or tryptophan. The order of the fields is D gene, clone size, V gene, J gene, CDR3 protein, CDR3 DNA. The D gene is left open where the match is weak. For some rows the clone size is stated as once, few or many, or as a class when expanded; others skip it.

-	many	TRBV19	TRBJ2-7	CASRDGLSEQYF	TGTGCCAGTAGGGACGGCCTTTCCGAGCAGTACTTC
-	-	TRBV6-1	TRBJ2-7	CASSEAPPRKWGEQYF	TGTGCCAGCAGTGAAGCACCTCCCAGGAAGTGGGGCGAGCAGTACTTC
TRBD2	few	TRBV7-8	TRBJ2-3	CASSITGTSGTDTQYF	TGTGCCAGCAGCATAACCGGGACTAGCGGCACAGATACGCAGTATTTT
TRBD1	-	TRBV7-2	TRBJ2-7	CASIPQGQGAYEQYF	TGTGCCAGCATACCCCAGGGACAGGGGGCCTACGAGCAGTACTTC
-	-	TRBV5-6	TRBJ1-1	CASSLGGSSYTEAFF	TGTGCCAGCAGCCTTGGGGGAAGTTCCTACACTGAAGCTTTCTTT
-	many	TRBV4-3	TRBJ1-4	CASSQDISTNEKLFF	TGCGCCAGCAGCCAAGATATCTCAACTAATGAAAAACTGTTTTTT
-	once	TRBV12-3/TRBV12-4	TRBJ2-1	CASTPYGYNGQFF	TGTGCCAGCACACCCTATGGGTACAATGGGCAGTTCTTC
-	many	TRBV4-1	TRBJ2-5	CASSQSDVDKSPEETQYF	TGCGCCAGCAGCCAAAGTGACGTGGACAAGTCCCCCGAAGAGACCCAGTACTTC
-	many	TRBV4-1	TRBJ2-2	CASSHYPRSNTGELFF	TGCGCCAGCAGCCATTACCCCAGATCGAACACCGGGGAGCTGTTTTTT
TRBD1	many	TRBV7-9	TRBJ1-5	CASSTGTGGYQPQHF	TGTGCCAGCAGCACAGGGACAGGGGGTTATCAGCCCCAGCATTTT
-	many	TRBV7-9	TRBJ1-1	CASSLQNWMNTEAFF	TGTGCCAGCAGCTTACAGAATTGGATGAACACTGAAGCTTTCTTT
-	many	TRBV7-8	TRBJ1-5	CASSLETLTGSNQPQHF	TGTGCCAGCAGCTTAGAAACTTTGACAGGTTCTAATCAGCCCCAGCATTTT
-	many	TRBV5-8	TRBJ2-1	CASSTDSSSYNEQFF	TGTGCCAGCAGCACCGACTCCAGCTCCTACAATGAGCAGTTCTTC
TRBD1	many	TRBV20-1	TRBJ2-7	CSATDRGSSTYEQYF	TGCAGTGCTACCGACAGGGGATCAAGTACCTACGAGCAGTACTTC
-	many	TRBV6-6	TRBJ1-6	CASSENLSSYNSPLHF	TGTGCCAGCAGCGAGAACCTTTCCTCCTATAATTCACCCCTCCACTTT
-	few	TRBV27	TRBJ2-3	CASSRLGERHTQYF	TGTGCCAGCAGCCGGTTGGGGGAGAGGCATACGCAGTATTTT
-	-	TRBV27	TRBJ1-5	CASRLTGRNQPQHF	TGTGCCAGCAGGTTAACAGGTCGCAATCAGCCCCAGCATTTT
TRBD2	many	TRBV29-1	TRBJ2-3	CSVEDRPREGPPVLNTQYF	TGCAGCGTTGAAGATCGGCCGCGGGAGGGTCCCCCGGTGCTAAATACGCAGTATTTT
-	many	TRBV28	TRBJ1-5	CASSTQGPQHF	TGTGCCAGCAGTACTCAAGGGCCCCAGCATTTT
-	-	TRBV4-1	TRBJ1-4	CASSQSATNEKLFF	TGCGCCAGCAGCCAATCGGCAACTAATGAAAAACTGTTTTTT
TRBD2	few	TRBV3-1	TRBJ2-5	CASSHGTTETQYF	TGTGCCAGCAGCCACGGGACTACGGAGACCCAGTACTTC
TRBD1	many	TRBV27	TRBJ2-3	CASSLGTGEDTQYF	TGTGCCAGCAGCCTAGGGACAGGGGAGGATACGCAGTATTTT
TRBD1	many	TRBV12-3/TRBV12-4	TRBJ1-3	CASNLTPQGANAGNTIYF	TGTGCCAGCAACCTCACCCCCCAGGGGGCGAATGCTGGAAACACCATATATTTT
TRBD1	many	TRBV12-3/TRBV12-4	TRBJ1-2	CASSLTSGTGRDGYTF	TGTGCCAGCAGTCTAACTTCCGGGACAGGGAGGGATGGCTACACCTTC
TRBD1	-	TRBV20-1	TRBJ2-6	CSATSGTDNSGANVPTF	TGCAGTGCTACTTCCGGGACAGACAACTCTGGGGCCAACGTCCCGACTTTC
-	many	TRBV29-1	TRBJ1-1	CSVEYRDTEAFF	TGCAGCGTTGAGTACAGGGACACTGAAGCTTTCTTT
-	many	TRBV20-1	TRBJ2-7	CSAREGSWIESYEQYF	TGCAGTGCTAGAGAAGGATCCTGGATCGAGTCCTACGAGCAGTACTTC
-	-	TRBV10-3	TRBJ2-7	CATYLADQAYEQYF	TGTGCCACTTACTTAGCGGACCAAGCCTACGAGCAGTACTTC
TRBD1	many	TRBV12-3/TRBV12-4	TRBJ2-7	CASSLSRGQNEQYF	TGTGCCAGCAGTTTAAGCAGGGGGCAGAACGAGCAGTACTTC
TRBD1	few	TRBV24-1	TRBJ1-5	CATSPPLGEGPDRVDNQPQHF	TGTGCCACCAGTCCCCCCCTTGGTGAGGGGCCTGACAGGGTGGATAATCAGCCCCAGCATTTT
TRBD1	many	TRBV5-4	TRBJ2-7	CASSPLGTGYEQYF	TGTGCCAGCAGCCCCTTGGGGACAGGCTACGAGCAGTACTTC
-	many	TRBV11-2	TRBJ2-3	CATTPPFTDTQYF	TGTGCCACCACCCCGCCCTTTACAGATACGCAGTATTTT
-	many	TRBV25-1	TRBJ2-1	CASSDRHRSEQFF	TGTGCCAGCAGTGACCGCCACCGAAGCGAGCAGTTCTTC
-	many	TRBV7-8	TRBJ2-1	CASSPERRVKGFF	TGTGCCAGCAGCCCAGAGCGCCGGGTTAAGGGCTTCTTC
-	many	TRBV29-1	TRBJ2-3	CSDWGRPSATDTQYF	TGCAGCGACTGGGGGAGACCGTCCGCCACAGATACGCAGTATTTT
-	many	TRBV4-3	TRBJ1-1	CASSQDSRSNTEAFF	TGCGCCAGCAGCCAAGATAGCCGCTCGAACACTGAAGCTTTCTTT
-	-	TRBV19	TRBJ1-5	CASSMVADNQPQHF	TGTGCCAGTAGTATGGTGGCAGATAATCAGCCCCAGCATTTT
-	many	TRBV19	TRBJ2-3	CASSTGFEDTQYF	TGTGCCAGTAGTACAGGGTTTGAGGATACGCAGTATTTT
TRBD2	many	TRBV7-2	TRBJ2-3	CASSLDFTSGGAVDTQYF	TGTGCCAGCAGCTTAGATTTCACTAGCGGGGGGGCCGTAGATACGCAGTATTTT
-	-	TRBV20-1	TRBJ1-1	CSARDRFGAFF	TGCAGTGCTAGAGATCGGTTTGGAGCTTTCTTT
-	many	TRBV28	TRBJ1-5	CASSLLGGAGQPQHF	TGTGCCAGCAGTTTACTTGGGGGGGCAGGGCAGCCCCAGCATTTT
-	few	TRBV12-3/TRBV12-4	TRBJ2-5	CASRALGDETQYF	TGTGCCAGCAGGGCACTTGGCGACGAGACCCAGTACTTC